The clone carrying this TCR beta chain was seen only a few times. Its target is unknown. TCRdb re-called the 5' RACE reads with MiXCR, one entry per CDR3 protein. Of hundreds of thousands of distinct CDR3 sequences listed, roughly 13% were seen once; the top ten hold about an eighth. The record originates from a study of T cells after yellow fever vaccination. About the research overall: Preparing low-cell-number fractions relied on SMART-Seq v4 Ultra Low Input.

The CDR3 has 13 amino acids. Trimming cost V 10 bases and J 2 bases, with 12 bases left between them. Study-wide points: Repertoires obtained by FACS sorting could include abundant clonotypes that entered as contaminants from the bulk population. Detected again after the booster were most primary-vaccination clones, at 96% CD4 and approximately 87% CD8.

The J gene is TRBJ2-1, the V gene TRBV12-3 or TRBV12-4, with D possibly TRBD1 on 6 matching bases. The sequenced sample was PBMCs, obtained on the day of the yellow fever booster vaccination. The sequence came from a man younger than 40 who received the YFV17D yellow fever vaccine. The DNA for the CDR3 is TGTGCCACCGCTCGGACAGCCTACAATGAGCAGTTCTTC. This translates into CATARTAYNEQFF.